This T cell receptor (beta chain) was sequenced for a study of identifying expanded T cells in peripheral blood. Study outcomes and limitations: Variance in clone template counts between roughly 2-week samples significantly increased with total template count across all healthy donors. Over two and four weeks, about 15 and 19 clones changed, versus 1.2 between replicates.

About this clone: Its specificity is unknown.

This CDR3 is 19 amino acids long. The V end lost 0 bases, the J end lost 6 bases, and 24 bases lay between the germline ends. Germline CDR1 SGHRS, CDR2 YFSETQ. Collection occurred without any documented infections or immune events in donors. The table came from immunoSEQ multiplex PCR; TCRdb's copy has only in-frame clones and leaves some out. The sample shows about 50,000 clones, approximately 83% of them seen only once. The specimen was blood. This receptor was identified in a person between 18 and 75 years old in good health. The chain joins TRBV5-1 to TRBJ1-4; D not certain. CDR3 protein: CASSLAVGSGLLADEKLFF. The CDR3 DNA sequence: TGCGCCAGCAGCTTGGCCGTGGGGAGTGGCCTCCTAGCTGATGAAAAACTGTTTTTT.